This section outlines one T cell receptor (beta chain) sequence together with its context. Antigen unknown. Germline values: CDR1 LNHNV, CDR2 YYDKDF (reference sequence). V was trimmed by 1 base and J by 8 bases, leaving 6 bases between them. The CDR3 is 12 residues long. The sample is drawn from a study of cytomegalovirus exposure and HLA in healthy donors. At the level of the study: Prior work identified some 120 million unique TCR beta sequences in some 200 million T cells. General study points: In vitro checks showed that a few CMV-associated chains really do target CMV antigens.

Primers included in the PCR were 60 Vbeta and 13 Jbeta primers. Measured with immunoSEQ multiplex PCR; TCRdb has only the in-frame clones, and not every one. The data contain roughly 140,000 clones, 73% of them singletons. Sequenced sample: PBMCs. This clonotype originated in a human donor in good health. The gene calls are TRBV15 and TRBJ2-1; no firm D call. CDR3 DNA sequence: TGTGCCACCAGCAGAGTCTTGTATGAGCAGTTCTTC. Residues: CATSRVLYEQFF.